This TCR beta chain is drawn from a study of T cell responses to AZD1222 COVID-19 vaccine. Pooled in the analysis were second doses at about 4 or about 12 weeks. In the case of this clone: Its antigen remains unidentified.

Germline lookup yields CDR1 KGHDR and CDR2 SFDVKD. The CDR3 runs 16 residues. V lost 4 bases, J lost 2 bases, and 5 bases stayed unmatched. Study-wide results and caveats: With two AZD1222 doses given, Spike-specific TCR breadth and depth both rose. Only after the peak T cell response were repertoires sampled. The study identified only a handful of AZD1222 recipients as seropositive at baseline.

Generated by immunoSEQ multiplex PCR, the TCRdb table keeps only in-frame clones and is missing some. The data hold about 73,000 clones, with roughly nine tenths observed a single time. This sequence originates from an adult who received the AZD1222 COVID-19 vaccine. The V and J genes are TRBV24-1 and TRBJ2-3; 10 positions agree with TRBD1. The specimen comprised peripheral blood, sampled 28 days after the second AZD1222 dose. As DNA, the CDR3 is TGTGCCACCAGTGACCCCCGACAGGGGGCCACAGATACGCAGTATTTT. Protein product: CATSDPRQGATDTQYF.